These 24 T cell receptor beta chains came from one sample sequenced in a study of blood T cell repertoires in COVID-19. Using immunoSEQ multiplex PCR, the repertoire was profiled, and TCRdb retains in-frame clones only, with some absent. The sample lists 200,000 to 300,000 clones, approximately 83% seen once, with around 9.6% in the top ten. Sample: peripheral blood. All receptors derive from an elderly woman with acute or convalescent COVID-19.

This clone was counted between two and nine times. V usage is TRBV24-1 and J usage is TRBJ1-2; TRBD1 aligns across 8 bases. The CDR3 is 15 amino acids. CDR1 KGHDR and CDR2 SFDVKD come from the germline V gene. V lost 3 bases and J lost 3; bases outside the gene matches: 5. CDR3 loop: CATSDGQGQDYGYTF. In DNA, the CDR3 is TGTGCCACCAGTGATGGACAGGGCCAGGACTATGGCTACACCTTC.

The V call is TRBV6-6, the J call TRBJ1-2; weak D call: TRBD1 (5 bases). Trimming took 2 bases from V and 4 from J, leaving 11 bases between them. This CDR3 is 14 amino acids long. From germline, CDR1 is MNHNY and CDR2 SVGAGI (reference sequence). CDR3 coding DNA: TGTGCCAGCAGTTACCAGGGACTCTCCTATGGCTACACCTTC. Amino acids: CASSYQGLSYGYTF.

The chain couples TRBV18 to TRBJ1-2; D call uncertain. The CDR3 is 14 residues long. Germline V gene sequence: CDR1 KGHSH, CDR2 LQKENI. Trimming shortened V by 2 bases and J by 5 bases, and 12 bases separated the two germline ends. The CDR3 region is CASSPGSLGYGYTF. The DNA of the CDR3 is TGTGCCAGCTCACCAGGGTCGCTCGGGTATGGCTACACCTTC.

The rearrangement joins TRBV28 to TRBJ1-4; 7 positions match TRBD1. Trimming cost V 4 bases and J 6 bases; bases outside gene matches: 11. The CDR3 runs 16 residues. Germline V gives CDR1 MDHEN, CDR2 SYDVKM. The DNA for the CDR3 is TGTGCCAGCAGTTCCCCGCGACAGGGTTATGATGAAAAACTGTTTTTT. This translates into CASSSPRQGYDEKLFF.

This chain joins TRBV6-6 and TRBJ1-1; D unclear. This CDR3 contains 14 residues. V was pared by 6 bases and J by 3 bases, with 14 bases between. The germline gives CDR1 MNHNY, CDR2 SVGAGI (reference sequence). CDR3 DNA: TGTGCCAGCAGCCTGACCGGGCGGGACACTGAAGCTTTCTTT. Its protein product is CASSLTGRDTEAFF.

J is TRBJ1-5 and V is TRBV24-1, with 7 bases matching TRBD1. This CDR3 has 16 residues. The V and J ends lost 3 bases and 0 bases, in that order; junction bases with no gene match: 4. Looked up from germline, CDR1 is KGHDR and CDR2 is SFDVKD. CDR3 loop: CATSDPGTDSNQPQHF. CDR3 sequence (DNA): TGTGCCACCAGTGATCCCGGGACAGATAGCAATCAGCCCCAGCATTTT.

V is TRBV2 and J is TRBJ1-1, with 7 bases aligning to TRBD1. The V gene end was trimmed by 7 bases and the J gene end by 4 bases; junction bases not matched to a gene: 12. Germline lookup yields CDR1 SNHLY and CDR2 FYNNEI. This CDR3 is 15 amino acids long. The CDR3 is CASTRQGWFGTEAFF. The CDR3 DNA reads TGTGCCAGCACCCGACAGGGTTGGTTTGGCACTGAAGCTTTCTTT.

With regard to this clone: In the same sample, other DNA sequences code for this CDR3. The rearrangement joins TRBV28 to TRBJ1-5, with D possibly matching TRBD1 (5 bases). The ends were cut back, 6 bases at V and 4 bases at J, with 10 bases in the middle. Germline V gene sequence: CDR1 MDHEN, CDR2 SYDVKM. The CDR3 is 13 residues long. CDR3: CASSWGGNQPQHF. Written as DNA, the CDR3 is TGTGCCAGCAGCTGGGGGGGAAATCAGCCCCAGCATTTT.

The rearrangement uses TRBV15 and TRBJ1-4, with D possibly being TRBD1 (6 bases). Deletions cut 0 bases from V and 8 bases from J, with 16 bases between. The germline V gene encodes CDR1 LNHNV and CDR2 YYDKDF (reference sequence). This CDR3 contains 16 residues. The CDR3 coding sequence is TGTGCCACCAGCAGAGATCCGGGCAGGGGTAGGGAAAAACTGTTTTTT. Its protein product is CATSRDPGRGREKLFF.

V gene TRBV11-2 combines with J gene TRBJ1-1, with D uncertain. The CDR3 spans 12 residues. CDR1 is SGHAT, CDR2 FQNNGV, per germline. Trimming cost V 6 bases and J 3 bases, with 8 bases left between them. CDR3 region: CASSLSHTEAFF. CDR3 in DNA: TGTGCCAGCAGTCTTAGCCACACTGAAGCTTTCTTT. The full variable domain, rest sourced from reference TRBV11-2 and TRBJ1-1, is EAGVAQSPRYKIIEKRQSVAFWCNPISGHATLYWYQQILGQGPKLLIQFQNNGVVDDSQLPKDRFSAERLKGVDSTLKIQPAKLEDSAVYLCASSLSHTEAFFGQGTRLTVV.

A remark on this clone: The same CDR3 also results from other DNA sequences found in this sample. The CDR3 DNA reads TGTGCCAGCTCACCTAGGGGTGACACTGAAGCTTTCTTT. It yields the protein CASSPRGDTEAFF. The chain carries TRBV18 and TRBJ1-1; D is possibly TRBD1 (5 bases). Germline values: CDR1 KGHSH, CDR2 LQKENI. With 3 bases removed from V and 3 bases from J, the gap between germline ends came to 8 bases. The CDR3 sequence is 13 residues long.

For this clone: This CDR3 is also generated by other DNA sequences in the sample. This chain joins TRBV30 and TRBJ1-1; 8 bases are shared with TRBD1. Germline lookup yields CDR1 GTSNPN and CDR2 SVGIG (reference sequence). V was pared by 3 bases and J by 5 bases, with 5 bases of the junction left unmatched. CDR3 length: 13 amino acids. The CDR3 is CAWSLQGGTEAFF. The DNA of the CDR3 is TGTGCCTGGAGCCTACAGGGGGGGACTGAAGCTTTCTTT.

This rearrangement joins TRBV11-2 to TRBJ1-1; no clear D gene. The germline gives CDR1 SGHAT, CDR2 FQNNGV. Trimming cost V 3 bases and J 9 bases, with 17 bases left between them. This CDR3 has 14 amino acids. The DNA for the CDR3 is TGTGCCAGCAGCTTTGTCCGGGGATCAGCTCAAGCTTTCTTT. It is translated as CASSFVRGSAQAFF.

The chain couples TRBV7-9 to TRBJ2-2; TRBD1 agrees at 9 bases. This CDR3 is built from 14 residues. The junction had 0 bases not matched to a gene; V was cut back by 4 bases and J by 3 bases. Germline CDR1 and CDR2: SEHNR and FQNEAQ (reference sequence). CDR3 sequence (DNA): TGTGCCAGCAGCTGGACAGGGGACACCGGGGAGCTGTTTTTT. Amino acid sequence: CASSWTGDTGELFF.

This chain joins TRBV6-6 and TRBJ2-7; TRBD1 matches 7 bases. Germline CDR1 and CDR2: MNHNY and SVGAGI (reference sequence). The CDR3 is 15 amino acids. Unmatched junction bases numbered 5, after V lost 1 base and J lost 2 bases. CDR3: CASSYYRGPTYEQYF. The CDR3 region has the DNA TGTGCCAGCAGTTACTACAGGGGCCCGACCTACGAGCAGTACTTC.

The genes are TRBV2 and TRBJ1-5; TRBD1 is a possible D gene (5 bases). In germline, CDR1 is SNHLY, CDR2 FYNNEI. This CDR3 is built from 15 residues. V was trimmed by 7 bases and J by 2 bases, leaving 15 bases between them. The CDR3 coding sequence is TGTGCCAGCAAGGTCGGCAGGGAGGGCAATCAGCCCCAGCATTTT. Protein: CASKVGREGNQPQHF.

The CDR3 sequence: CASSPYSSNTGELFF. CDR3 in DNA: TGTGCCAGCTCACCTTACAGCTCGAACACCGGGGAGCTGTTTTTT. The rearrangement joins TRBV18 to TRBJ2-2, with no clear D. The germline gives CDR1 KGHSH, CDR2 LQKENI. The CDR3 contains 15 residues. V gave up 3 bases and J gave up 0 bases, with 8 bases separating them. The full variable domain, its missing parts supplied by reference TRBV18 and TRBJ2-2, is NAGVMQNPRHLVRRRGQEARLRCSPMKGHSHVYWYRQLPEEGLKFMVYLQKENIIDESGMPKERFSAEFPKEGPSILRIQQVVRGDSAAYFCASSPYSSNTGELFFGEGSRLTVL.

This clone has a single count. The rearrangement joins TRBV2 to TRBJ1-5; D gene ambiguous. Trimming took off 7 bases at V and 0 bases at J, with 10 bases between the two ends. The germline V gene has CDR1 SNHLY and CDR2 FYNNEI. The CDR3 totals 14 residues. The CDR3 spells CASTGPLSNQPQHF. CDR3 nucleotide sequence: TGTGCCAGCACAGGTCCCCTTAGCAATCAGCCCCAGCATTTT.

J is TRBJ1-3 and V is TRBV7-8, with 8 bases fitting TRBD1. Losses at the gene ends were 4 bases for V and 3 bases for J; bases not matched to a gene: 2. The CDR3 sequence is 14 residues long. Germline V gene sequence: CDR1 SGHVS, CDR2 FQNEAQ. CDR3 loop: CASSSGQGGNTIYF. The CDR3 nucleotides read TGTGCCAGCAGCTCTGGACAGGGTGGAAACACCATATATTTT.

The chain recombines TRBV5-4 with TRBJ1-1, with 9 bases matching TRBD1. V lost 4 bases to trimming and J lost 4 bases; unmatched junction nucleotides: 14. In germline, CDR1 is SGHNT, CDR2 YYREEE (reference sequence). CDR3 length: 17 residues. The CDR3 nucleotides read TGTGCCAGCAGCCCCTGGGGGACAGGGATTGGTGGCACTGAAGCTTTCTTT. It codes for CASSPWGTGIGGTEAFF. The full variable domain, completed using reference TRBV5-4 and TRBJ1-1, is ETGVTQSPTHLIKTRGQQVTLRCSSQSGHNTVSWYQQALGQGPQFIFQYYREEENGRGNFPPRFSGLQFPNYSSELNVNALELDDSALYLCASSPWGTGIGGTEAFFGQGTRLTVV.

This chain links TRBV2 with TRBJ2-1; 7 nucleotides agree with TRBD1. The germline gives CDR1 SNHLY, CDR2 FYNNEI. The trim removed 6 bases at V and 10 bases at J, leaving 6 bases unmatched. The CDR3 loop spans 12 amino acids. CDR3 sequence reads: CASSKTGVEQFF. The CDR3 region has the DNA TGTGCCAGCAGCAAAACAGGGGTCGAGCAGTTCTTC.

V gene TRBV11-2 combines with J gene TRBJ2-5; TRBD1 matches at 8 bases. Germline V gene sequence: CDR1 SGHAT, CDR2 FQNNGV. This CDR3 comprises 17 residues. V trimming: 4 bases; J trimming: 1 base; junction bases outside the gene matches: 11. The CDR3 DNA follows: TGTGCCAGCAGCTCGCCGACGGGACAGGTATTCCAAGAGACCCAGTACTTC. This encodes CASSSPTGQVFQETQYF.

The chain employs TRBV5-1 and TRBJ2-7; D is unclear. CDR1 SGHRS and CDR2 YFSETQ come from the germline V gene. The CDR3 totals 15 residues. V was pared by 0 bases and J by 2 bases, with 12 bases between. The chain's CDR3 is CASSLEAGPPYEQYF. The DNA of the CDR3 is TGCGCCAGCAGCTTGGAGGCAGGCCCTCCCTACGAGCAGTACTTC.

This chain links TRBV2 with TRBJ2-1; TRBD2 matches at 9 bases. With V trimmed by 4 bases and J by 1 base, 8 bases remained unmatched. CDR1 is SNHLY and CDR2 is FYNNEI in the germline V gene. The CDR3 has 17 amino acids. DNA for the CDR3: TGTGCCAGCAGTGCGAGTAGCGGGGGAATATCCTACAATGAGCAGTTCTTC. Encoded protein: CASSASSGGISYNEQFF.